Listed below are T cell receptor beta chains from one sample, sequenced in a study of cytomegalovirus exposure and HLA in healthy donors. Clones were read by immunoSEQ multiplex PCR, and TCRdb kept only the in-frame ones, dropping some. The table lists around 350,000 clones, roughly 89% of them singletons. The sequencing sample was made of PBMCs. Source of these receptors: a woman under 30 in good health and CMV-seronegative. Each CDR3 is given with its conserved first and last residue. Rows may omit the clone size; those that give it use once, few, many or a size class.

V	size	J	CDR3
TRBV9	-	TRBJ1-5	CASSRDRNQPQHF
TRBV5-6	-	TRBJ1-2	CASSSGQRYGYTF
TRBV19	-	TRBJ2-1	CASSAGILNEWQFF
TRBV2	few	TRBJ1-4	CASSDGRSLSEKLFF
TRBV7-3	-	TRBJ1-2	CASSLENSFGYTF
TRBV9	-	TRBJ2-3	CASSVRRGASTDTQYF
TRBV27	few	TRBJ1-6	CASSDRVRSPLHF
TRBV5-1	-	TRBJ1-1	CASSQTGQANTEAFF
TRBV11-3	-	TRBJ2-5	CASSLAGQGQETQYF
TRBV7-8	-	TRBJ2-7	CASSSALAGGPYEQYF
TRBV2	few	TRBJ2-7	CASSTNGYEQYF
TRBV5-4	-	TRBJ2-3	CASSLEGQRGLTDTQYF
TRBV5-1	few	TRBJ1-4	CASRQGRATNEKLFF
TRBV9	-	TRBJ2-1	CASSVGQREKFF